The rows below give T cell receptor beta chains drawn from one sample of a study of Ad26.COV2.S vaccination and SARS-CoV-2 variants. Assay used: immunoSEQ multiplex PCR; TCRdb lists only in-frame clones, some missing. The sample contains fewer than 400,000 clones, about 85% of which appear only once. The source material was peripheral blood, sampled in a trial of Ad26.COV2.S vaccine versus placebo. These TCRs come from a person between 18 and 65 years old who received the Ad26.COV2.S COVID-19 vaccine or a placebo. CDR3s leave out the opening cysteine and the closing phenylalanine or tryptophan.

V	J	length	CDR3
TRBV7-2	TRBJ1-3	14	ASSLGGKSSGNTIY
TRBV9	TRBJ1-5	12	ASNTGGRNQPQH
TRBV5-1	TRBJ1-4	14	ASSLDPGSTNEKLF
TRBV2	TRBJ1-4	15	ASSFVRTRGTNEKLF
TRBV5-4	TRBJ1-2	11	ASSGDGFYGYT
TRBV19	TRBJ1-2	15	ASRYRDRAATDYGYT
TRBV27	TRBJ1-5	10	ASKEGNQPQH
TRBV14	TRBJ2-1	16	ASSQARLWGGTANEQF
TRBV3-1/TRBV3-2	TRBJ1-5	13	ASSPTGAGNQPQH
TRBV15	TRBJ2-7	13	ATSRGKGRSYEQY
TRBV4-1	TRBJ1-4	13	ASSQSDRAGEKLF
TRBV18	TRBJ2-6	15	ASSETGKVAGANVLT
TRBV2	TRBJ1-1	15	ASSAPPPGAMNTEAF
TRBV6-4	TRBJ2-6	13	ASSDGGSGANVLT
TRBV14	TRBJ2-5	14	ASSHALAASAETQY
TRBV19	TRBJ2-7	13	ASSAGTWVGGEQY
TRBV5-6	TRBJ1-5	14	ARSWGGDTSNQPQH
TRBV3-1/TRBV3-2	TRBJ2-7	10	ASSRTSGEQY
TRBV30	TRBJ1-3	11	ARTGLSGNTIY
TRBV27	TRBJ2-7	12	ASRTDRVSYEQY
TRBV7-6	TRBJ1-1	14	ASSPQLKTMNTEAF
TRBV19	TRBJ1-5	17	ASSIDLFRLRGSNQPQH
TRBV7-3	TRBJ2-3	14	ASSLNGFLGTDTQY
TRBV7-2	TRBJ2-5	13	ASSTGQGLGETQY
TRBV28	TRBJ2-7	12	ASTTLSGSYEQY
TRBV5-1	TRBJ2-1	12	ASSPWTGRNEQF
TRBV27	TRBJ1-2	13	ASSPPGQPNYGYT
TRBV9	TRBJ2-1	14	ASSVLGWGGAVERF
TRBV6-1	TRBJ1-2	13	ASSEASFSGDGYT
TRBV12-3/TRBV12-4	TRBJ1-1	10	ASSSRSTEAF
TRBV7-8	TRBJ1-2	12	ASSSLGQLYGYT
TRBV19	TRBJ1-4	13	ASSNSGTANEKLF
TRBV5-4	TRBJ2-2	16	ASSTGTGVNQESGELF